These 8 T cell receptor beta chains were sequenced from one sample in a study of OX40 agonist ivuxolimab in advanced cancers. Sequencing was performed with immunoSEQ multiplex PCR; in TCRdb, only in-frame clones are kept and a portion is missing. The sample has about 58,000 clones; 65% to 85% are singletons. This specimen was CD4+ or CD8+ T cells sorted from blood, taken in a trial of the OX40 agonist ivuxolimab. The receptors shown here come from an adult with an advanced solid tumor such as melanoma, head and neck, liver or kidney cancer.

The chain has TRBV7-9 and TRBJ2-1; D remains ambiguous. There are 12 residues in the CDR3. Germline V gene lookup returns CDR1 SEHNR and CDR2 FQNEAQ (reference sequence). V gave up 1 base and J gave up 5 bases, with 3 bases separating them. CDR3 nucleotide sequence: TGTGCCAGCAGCTTAGTGAACAATGAGCAGTTCTTC. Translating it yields CASSLVNNEQFF.

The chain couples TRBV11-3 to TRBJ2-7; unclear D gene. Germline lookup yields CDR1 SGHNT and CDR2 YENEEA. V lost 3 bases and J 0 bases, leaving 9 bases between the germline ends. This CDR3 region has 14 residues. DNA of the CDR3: TGTGCCAGCAGCTTGGTCCAGGACTCCTACGAGCAGTACTTC. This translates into CASSLVQDSYEQYF.

CDR3: CASSYPTGRIYTEAFF. CDR3 in DNA: TGTGCCAGCAGCTACCCGACAGGCCGAATTTACACTGAAGCTTTCTTT. The chain joins TRBV11-1 to TRBJ1-1; D possibly corresponds to TRBD1 (6 bases). The CDR3 length is 16 residues. V gave up 4 bases and J gave up 3 bases, with 18 bases separating them. Looked up from germline, CDR1 is SGHAT and CDR2 is FQDESV (reference sequence).

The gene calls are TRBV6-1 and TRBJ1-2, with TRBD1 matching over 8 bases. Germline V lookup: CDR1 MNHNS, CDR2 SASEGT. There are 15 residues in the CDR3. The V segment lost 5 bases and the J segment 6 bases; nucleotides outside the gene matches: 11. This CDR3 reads CASSFGAGGADGYTF. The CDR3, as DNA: TGTGCCAGCAGTTTCGGGGCAGGGGGCGCAGATGGCTACACCTTC.

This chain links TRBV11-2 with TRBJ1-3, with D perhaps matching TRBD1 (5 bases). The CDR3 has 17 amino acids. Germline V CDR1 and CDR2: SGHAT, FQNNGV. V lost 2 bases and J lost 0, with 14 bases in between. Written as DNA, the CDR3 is TGTGCCAGCAGCTTACGAACAGGCGCGAACTCTGGAAACACCATATATTTT. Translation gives CASSLRTGANSGNTIYF.

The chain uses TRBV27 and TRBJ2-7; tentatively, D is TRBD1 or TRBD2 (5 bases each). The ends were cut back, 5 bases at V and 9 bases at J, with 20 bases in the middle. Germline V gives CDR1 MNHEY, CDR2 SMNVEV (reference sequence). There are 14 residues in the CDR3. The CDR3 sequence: CASSGGPRRLGQYF. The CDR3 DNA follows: TGTGCCAGCAGTGGGGGTCCTCGCAGGTTGGGGCAGTACTTC.

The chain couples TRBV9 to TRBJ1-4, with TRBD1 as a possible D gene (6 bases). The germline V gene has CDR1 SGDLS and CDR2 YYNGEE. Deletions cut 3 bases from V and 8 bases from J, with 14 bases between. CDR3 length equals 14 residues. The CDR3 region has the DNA TGTGCCAGCAGCGCTACAACAGGGTTGGAAAAACTGTTTTTT. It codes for CASSATTGLEKLFF.

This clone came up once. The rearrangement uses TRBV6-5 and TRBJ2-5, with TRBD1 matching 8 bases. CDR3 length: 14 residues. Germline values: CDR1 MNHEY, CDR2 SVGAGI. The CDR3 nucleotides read TGTGCAAGTGCACCCCGGACAGGGAGGGAGACCCAGTACTTC. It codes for CASAPRTGRETQYF.